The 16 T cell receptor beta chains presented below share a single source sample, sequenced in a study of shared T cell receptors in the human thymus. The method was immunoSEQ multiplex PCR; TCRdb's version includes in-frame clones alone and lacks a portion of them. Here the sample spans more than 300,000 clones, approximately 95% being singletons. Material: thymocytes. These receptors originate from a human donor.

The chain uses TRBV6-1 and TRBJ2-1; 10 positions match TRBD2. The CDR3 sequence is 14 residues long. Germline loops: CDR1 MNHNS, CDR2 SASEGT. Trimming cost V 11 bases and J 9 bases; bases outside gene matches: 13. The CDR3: CALRSSGRGGEQFF. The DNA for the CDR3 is TGTGCCCTCCGGTCCAGCGGGAGGGGGGGTGAGCAGTTCTTC.

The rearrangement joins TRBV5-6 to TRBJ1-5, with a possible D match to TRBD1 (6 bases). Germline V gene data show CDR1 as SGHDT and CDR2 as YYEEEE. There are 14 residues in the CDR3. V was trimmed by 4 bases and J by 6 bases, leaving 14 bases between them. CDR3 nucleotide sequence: TGTGCCAGCAGCCGCGACAGGAAAAGTCAGCCCCAGCATTTT. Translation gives CASSRDRKSQPQHF.

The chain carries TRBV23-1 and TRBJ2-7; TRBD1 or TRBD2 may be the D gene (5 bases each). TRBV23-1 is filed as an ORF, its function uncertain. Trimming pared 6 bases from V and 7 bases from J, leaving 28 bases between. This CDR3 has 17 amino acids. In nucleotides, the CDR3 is TGCGCCAGCAGCCCAACCCCCAGGTACTGCTCGGGGCAAGAGCAGTACTTC. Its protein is CASSPTPRYCSGQEQYF.

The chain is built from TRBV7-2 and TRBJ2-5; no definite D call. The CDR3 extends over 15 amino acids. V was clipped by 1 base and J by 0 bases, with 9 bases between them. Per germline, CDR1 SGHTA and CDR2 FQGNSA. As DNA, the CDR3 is TGTGCCAGCAGCTTAGGAGCGACATACCAAGAGACCCAGTACTTC. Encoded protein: CASSLGATYQETQYF.

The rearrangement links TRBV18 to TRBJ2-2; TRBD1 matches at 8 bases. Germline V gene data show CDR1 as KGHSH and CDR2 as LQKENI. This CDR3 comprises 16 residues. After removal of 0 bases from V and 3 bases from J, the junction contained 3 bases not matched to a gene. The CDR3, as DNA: TGTGCCAGCTCACCACCCAGGGGGCTCTACACCGGGGAGCTGTTTTTT. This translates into CASSPPRGLYTGELFF.

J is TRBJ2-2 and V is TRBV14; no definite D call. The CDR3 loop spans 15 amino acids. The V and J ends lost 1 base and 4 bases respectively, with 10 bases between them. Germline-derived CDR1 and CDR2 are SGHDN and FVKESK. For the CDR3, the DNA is TGTGCCAGCAGCCAAGCGGTGGGAACCACCGGGGAGCTGTTTTTT. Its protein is CASSQAVGTTGELFF.

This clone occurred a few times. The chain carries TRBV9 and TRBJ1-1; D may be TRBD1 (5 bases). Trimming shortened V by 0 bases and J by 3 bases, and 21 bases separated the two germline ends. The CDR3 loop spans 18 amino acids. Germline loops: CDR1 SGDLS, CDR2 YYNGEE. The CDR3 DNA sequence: TGTGCCAGCAGCGTAGGTTCAGGGTGGGGAAGGGCCGACACTGAAGCTTTCTTT. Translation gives CASSVGSGWGRADTEAFF. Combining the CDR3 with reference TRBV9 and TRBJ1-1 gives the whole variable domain DSGVTQTPKHLITATGQRVTLRCSPRSGDLSVYWYQQSLDQGLQFLIQYYNGEERAKGNILERFSAQQFPDLHSELNLSSLELGDSALYFCASSVGSGWGRADTEAFFGQGTRLTVV.

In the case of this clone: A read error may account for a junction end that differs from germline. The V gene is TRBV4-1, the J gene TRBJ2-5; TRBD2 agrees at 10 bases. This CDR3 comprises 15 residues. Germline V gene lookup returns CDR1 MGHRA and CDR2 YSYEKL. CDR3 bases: TGCGCCAGCAGTCAAGGACTAGCGGCCAAAGAGACCCAGTACTTC. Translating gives CASSQGLAAKETQYF.

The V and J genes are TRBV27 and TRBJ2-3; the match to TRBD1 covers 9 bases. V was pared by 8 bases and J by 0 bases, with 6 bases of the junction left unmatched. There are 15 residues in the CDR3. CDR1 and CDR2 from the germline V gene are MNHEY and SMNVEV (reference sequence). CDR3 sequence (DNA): TGTGCCAGCTCCCGGGACAGGGCCAGCACAGATACGCAGTATTTT. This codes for CASSRDRASTDTQYF.

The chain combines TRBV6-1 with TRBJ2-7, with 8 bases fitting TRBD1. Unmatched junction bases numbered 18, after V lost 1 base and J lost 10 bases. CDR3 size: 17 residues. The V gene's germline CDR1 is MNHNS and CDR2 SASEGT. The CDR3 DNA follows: TGTGCCAGCAGTGAAGTTTTAAGATCAGGGGGCGGACTCAGCCAGTACTTC. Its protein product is CASSEVLRSGGGLSQYF.

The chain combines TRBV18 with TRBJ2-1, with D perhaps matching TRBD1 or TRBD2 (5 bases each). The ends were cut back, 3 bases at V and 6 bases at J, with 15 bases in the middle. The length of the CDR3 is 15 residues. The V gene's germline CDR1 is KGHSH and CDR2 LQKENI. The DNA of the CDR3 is TGTGCCAGCTCACCTCCAGAGGGGTTGGTCAATGAGCAGTTCTTC. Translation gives CASSPPEGLVNEQFF.

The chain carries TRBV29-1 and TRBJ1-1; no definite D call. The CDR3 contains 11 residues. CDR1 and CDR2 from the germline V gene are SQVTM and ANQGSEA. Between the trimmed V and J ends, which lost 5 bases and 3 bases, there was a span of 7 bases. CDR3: CSVTDYTEAFF. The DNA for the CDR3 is TGCAGCGTTACGGATTACACTGAAGCTTTCTTT.

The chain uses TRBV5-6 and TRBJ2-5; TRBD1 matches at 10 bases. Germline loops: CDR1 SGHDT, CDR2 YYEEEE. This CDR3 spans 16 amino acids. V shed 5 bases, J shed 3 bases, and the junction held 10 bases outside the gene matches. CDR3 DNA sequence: TGTGCCAGCAGTTCCCCAAGTGGGACAGGGGAAGAGACCCAGTACTTC. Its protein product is CASSSPSGTGEETQYF.

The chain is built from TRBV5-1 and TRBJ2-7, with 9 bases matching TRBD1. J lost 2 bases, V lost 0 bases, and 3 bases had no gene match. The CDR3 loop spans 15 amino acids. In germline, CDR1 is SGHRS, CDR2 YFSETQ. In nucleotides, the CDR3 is TGCGCCAGCAGCTTGGCGGGACAGGGCCCCTACGAGCAGTACTTC. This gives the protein CASSLAGQGPYEQYF.

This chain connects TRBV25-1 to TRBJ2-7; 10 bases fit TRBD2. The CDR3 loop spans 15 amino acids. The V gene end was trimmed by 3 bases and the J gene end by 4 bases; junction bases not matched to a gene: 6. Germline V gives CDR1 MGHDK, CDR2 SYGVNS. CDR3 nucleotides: TGTGCCAGCAGTGATGGGCCTAGCGGGAGTTACGAGCAGTACTTC. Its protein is CASSDGPSGSYEQYF.

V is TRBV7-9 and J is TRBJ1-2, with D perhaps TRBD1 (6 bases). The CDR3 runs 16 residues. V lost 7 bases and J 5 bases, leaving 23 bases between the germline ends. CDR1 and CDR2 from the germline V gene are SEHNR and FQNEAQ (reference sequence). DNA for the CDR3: TGTGCCAGCACACAAGGGGGGGCCCCCGGGGGGTATGGCTACACCTTC. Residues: CASTQGGAPGGYGYTF.